This T cell receptor beta chain comes out of a study of blood T cell repertoires in COVID-19. About the study: Samples taken during acute and convalescent COVID-19 were collected in the United States, Italy and Spain.

Germline V gene lookup returns CDR1 KGHSH and CDR2 LQKENI. The CDR3 spans 15 residues. V shed 6 bases and J shed 2 bases, with 14 bases lying between them. Profiled with immunoSEQ multiplex PCR; TCRdb holds only in-frame clones, not every one. The sample shows about 280,000 clones, around 87% of them seen only once. Assignment of participants to cohorts was predicated upon participant-reported clinical history. The rearrangement joins TRBV18 to TRBJ1-3, with D perhaps TRBD1 (6 bases). Sequenced input: PBMCs or T cells enriched from blood (not recorded which). This receptor was taken from a woman between 18 and 29 years old with acute COVID-19. CDR3 sequence reads: CASSSDRPAGNTIYF. DNA of the CDR3: TGTGCCAGCTCGTCCGACAGGCCGGCTGGAAACACCATATATTTT.